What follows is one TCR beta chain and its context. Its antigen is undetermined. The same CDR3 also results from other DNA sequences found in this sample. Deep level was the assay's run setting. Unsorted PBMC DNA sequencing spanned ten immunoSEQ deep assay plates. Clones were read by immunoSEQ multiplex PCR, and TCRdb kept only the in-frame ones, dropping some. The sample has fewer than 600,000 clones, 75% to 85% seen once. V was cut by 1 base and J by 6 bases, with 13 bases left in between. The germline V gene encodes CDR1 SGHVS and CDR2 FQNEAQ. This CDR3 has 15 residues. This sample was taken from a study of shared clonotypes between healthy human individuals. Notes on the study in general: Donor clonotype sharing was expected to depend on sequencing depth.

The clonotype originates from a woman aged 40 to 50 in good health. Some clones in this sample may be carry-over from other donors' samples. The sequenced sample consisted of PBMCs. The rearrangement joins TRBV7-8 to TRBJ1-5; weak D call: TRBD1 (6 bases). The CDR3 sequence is CASSLVWGAGQPQHF. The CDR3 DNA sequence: TGTGCCAGCAGCTTAGTTTGGGGGGCAGGTCAGCCCCAGCATTTT.